Listed below are T cell receptor beta chains from one sample, sequenced in a study of T cell changes during pregnancy in multiple sclerosis. TCRdb's table, derived via immunoSEQ multiplex PCR, lists solely in-frame clones and lacks some. The sample holds approximately 110,000 clones, about 89% seen once. The sequencing used peripheral blood, collected after pregnancy. These receptor sequences come from a female donor with multiple sclerosis, enrolled in a pregnancy study. CDR3s include the opening cysteine and the closing phenylalanine or tryptophan. The order of the fields is V gene, clone size, J gene, D gene, CDR3 protein, CDR3 DNA. The D gene is left open where the match is weak. Not all rows give a size; the values are once, few, many and, for expanded clones, a class.

v_gene: TRBV5-1
abundance: few
j_gene: TRBJ2-7
d_gene: -
CDR3aa: CDQSGFRYEQYF
CDR3nt: TGCGACCAATCGGGGTTTCGGTACGAGCAGTACTTC

v_gene: TRBV9
abundance: -
j_gene: TRBJ1-2
d_gene: -
CDR3aa: CASSAAQGINYGYTF
CDR3nt: TGTGCCAGCAGCGCCGCGCAGGGGATAAACTATGGCTACACCTTC

v_gene: TRBV28
abundance: few
j_gene: TRBJ2-2
d_gene: -
CDR3aa: CASGTPDTGELFF
CDR3nt: TGTGCCAGCGGGACTCCGGACACCGGGGAGCTGTTTTTT

v_gene: TRBV10-3
abundance: -
j_gene: TRBJ1-4
d_gene: TRBD1
CDR3aa: CAIRGDSENEKLFF
CDR3nt: TGTGCCATCAGGGGGGACAGCGAGAATGAAAAACTGTTTTTT

v_gene: TRBV9
abundance: -
j_gene: TRBJ1-4
d_gene: TRBD1
CDR3aa: CASSASLGQDEKLFF
CDR3nt: TGTGCCAGCAGCGCCTCTCTCGGACAGGATGAAAAACTGTTTTTT

v_gene: TRBV5-1
abundance: -
j_gene: TRBJ2-6
d_gene: -
CDR3aa: CASAQPPANVLTF
CDR3nt: TGCGCCAGCGCACAGCCCCCGGCCAACGTCCTGACTTTC

v_gene: TRBV7-2
abundance: few
j_gene: TRBJ2-7
d_gene: -
CDR3aa: CASSQQTRSYEQYF
CDR3nt: TGTGCCAGCAGCCAACAGACTAGATCCTACGAGCAGTACTTC

v_gene: TRBV29-1
abundance: -
j_gene: TRBJ1-2
d_gene: TRBD1
CDR3aa: CSVAKDRSYGYTF
CDR3nt: TGCAGCGTTGCAAAGGACAGGAGCTATGGCTACACCTTC

v_gene: TRBV6-6
abundance: -
j_gene: TRBJ2-2
d_gene: -
CDR3aa: CASSLWSEDTGELFF
CDR3nt: TGTGCCAGCAGCCTTTGGTCGGAGGACACCGGGGAGCTGTTTTTT

v_gene: TRBV4-1
abundance: -
j_gene: TRBJ1-4
d_gene: -
CDR3aa: CASSQESNSLNEKLFF
CDR3nt: TGCGCCAGCAGCCAAGAGTCGAACAGCCTTAATGAAAAACTGTTTTTT

v_gene: TRBV13
abundance: -
j_gene: TRBJ1-6
d_gene: TRBD1
CDR3aa: CASRSTGVDSPLHF
CDR3nt: TGTGCCAGCAGGTCTACAGGGGTCGATTCACCCCTCCACTTT

v_gene: TRBV5-1
abundance: -
j_gene: TRBJ2-7
d_gene: TRBD1
CDR3aa: CASRGTAPSEQYF
CDR3nt: TGCGCCAGCAGGGGGACAGCACCCAGCGAGCAGTACTTC

v_gene: TRBV18
abundance: -
j_gene: TRBJ1-6
d_gene: TRBD1
CDR3aa: CASSPRQGWNSPLHF
CDR3nt: TGTGCCAGCTCTCCTAGACAGGGGTGGAATTCACCCCTCCACTTT

v_gene: TRBV4-1
abundance: -
j_gene: TRBJ1-1
d_gene: -
CDR3aa: CASSLGGGLQYTEAFF
CDR3nt: TGCGCCAGCAGTCTAGGGGGGGGGCTACAGTACACTGAAGCTTTCTTT

v_gene: TRBV25-1
abundance: -
j_gene: TRBJ1-1
d_gene: TRBD1
CDR3aa: CASSLQGGTEAFF
CDR3nt: TGTGCCAGCAGTTTACAGGGGGGCACTGAAGCTTTCTTT

v_gene: TRBV7-2
abundance: once
j_gene: TRBJ2-3
d_gene: -
CDR3aa: CASSPIGATTDTQYF
CDR3nt: TGTGCCAGCAGCCCGATTGGGGCTACCACAGATACGCAGTATTTT

v_gene: TRBV29-1
abundance: -
j_gene: TRBJ2-7
d_gene: -
CDR3aa: CSVRDLSSYEQYF
CDR3nt: TGCAGCGTCCGGGATCTGAGCTCCTACGAGCAGTACTTC

v_gene: TRBV19
abundance: -
j_gene: TRBJ2-5
d_gene: TRBD1
CDR3aa: CASSIAGTGGRETQYF
CDR3nt: TGTGCCAGTAGTATCGCCGGGACAGGGGGCCGTGAGACCCAGTACTTC

v_gene: TRBV6-1
abundance: -
j_gene: TRBJ2-5
d_gene: TRBD2
CDR3aa: CASSPSGGAQTQYF
CDR3nt: TGTGCCAGCAGTCCTAGCGGGGGGGCCCAGACCCAGTACTTC

v_gene: TRBV27
abundance: -
j_gene: TRBJ1-2
d_gene: -
CDR3aa: CASTLDARGNYGYTF
CDR3nt: TGTGCCAGCACCCTAGACGCCCGCGGTAACTATGGCTACACCTTC

v_gene: TRBV6-5
abundance: -
j_gene: TRBJ2-3
d_gene: -
CDR3aa: CASRPRGTDTQYF
CDR3nt: TGTGCCAGCAGACCGCGGGGCACAGATACGCAGTATTTT

v_gene: TRBV19
abundance: -
j_gene: TRBJ1-5
d_gene: TRBD1
CDR3aa: CASSIGGDRGPNQPQHF
CDR3nt: TGTGCCAGTAGTATAGGGGGGGACAGGGGACCTAATCAGCCCCAGCATTTT

v_gene: TRBV5-1
abundance: -
j_gene: TRBJ2-3
d_gene: TRBD1
CDR3aa: CASSLEGGRGTDTQYF
CDR3nt: TGCGCCAGCAGCTTGGAAGGGGGCAGGGGCACAGATACGCAGTATTTT

v_gene: TRBV19
abundance: -
j_gene: TRBJ2-5
d_gene: -
CDR3aa: CASSLTPGETQYF
CDR3nt: TGTGCCAGTAGCCTCACCCCAGGCGAGACCCAGTACTTC

v_gene: TRBV4-1
abundance: -
j_gene: TRBJ1-5
d_gene: TRBD1
CDR3aa: CASSHNRGPDQPQHF
CDR3nt: TGCGCCAGCAGCCATAACAGGGGTCCGGATCAGCCCCAGCATTTT

v_gene: TRBV19
abundance: -
j_gene: TRBJ2-5
d_gene: -
CDR3aa: CATTSEYF
CDR3nt: TGTGCCACCACCTCGGAGTACTTC

v_gene: TRBV5-4
abundance: few
j_gene: TRBJ1-1
d_gene: -
CDR3aa: CASSLDAGMNTEAFF
CDR3nt: TGTGCCAGCAGCTTGGACGCGGGGATGAACACTGAAGCTTTCTTT

v_gene: TRBV5-6
abundance: once
j_gene: TRBJ2-5
d_gene: -
CDR3aa: CASSDWVAQYF
CDR3nt: TGTGCCAGCAGCGACTGGGTTGCCCAGTACTTC

v_gene: TRBV5-4
abundance: once
j_gene: TRBJ2-7
d_gene: TRBD1
CDR3aa: CASSHRGSYEQYF
CDR3nt: TGTGCCAGCAGCCACAGGGGGTCCTACGAGCAGTACTTC

v_gene: TRBV2
abundance: -
j_gene: TRBJ1-1
d_gene: -
CDR3aa: CAILGGTEAFF
CDR3nt: TGTGCCATCCTGGGAGGTACTGAAGCTTTCTTT

v_gene: TRBV13
abundance: -
j_gene: TRBJ1-1
d_gene: -
CDR3aa: CASSLWRTEAFF
CDR3nt: TGTGCCAGCAGCCTATGGAGGACTGAAGCTTTCTTT

v_gene: TRBV7-3
abundance: -
j_gene: TRBJ1-6
d_gene: -
CDR3aa: CASSLRPGNNSPLHF
CDR3nt: TGTGCCAGCAGCTTAAGGCCCGGGAATAATTCACCCCTCCACTTT

v_gene: TRBV2
abundance: -
j_gene: TRBJ2-7
d_gene: TRBD1
CDR3aa: CASKRDSSYEQYF
CDR3nt: TGTGCCAGCAAAAGGGACAGCTCCTACGAGCAGTACTTC

v_gene: TRBV7-2
abundance: -
j_gene: TRBJ2-3
d_gene: -
CDR3aa: CASSLTPVAPSLTDTQYF
CDR3nt: TGTGCCAGCAGCTTAACCCCAGTGGCTCCTTCCTTGACAGATACGCAGTATTTT

v_gene: TRBV9
abundance: -
j_gene: TRBJ1-2
d_gene: -
CDR3aa: CASSPPGSANYGYTF
CDR3nt: TGTGCCAGCAGCCCCCCGGGATCCGCTAACTATGGCTACACCTTC

v_gene: TRBV7-8
abundance: -
j_gene: TRBJ2-1
d_gene: TRBD2
CDR3aa: CASSHGLAGGENEQFF
CDR3nt: TGTGCCAGCAGCCACGGACTAGCGGGGGGCGAGAATGAGCAGTTCTTC

v_gene: TRBV7-7
abundance: -
j_gene: TRBJ2-1
d_gene: -
CDR3aa: CASSLEAGLYNEQFF
CDR3nt: TGTGCTAGCAGCTTAGAAGCAGGGCTCTACAATGAGCAGTTCTTC

v_gene: TRBV7-7
abundance: -
j_gene: TRBJ1-1
d_gene: -
CDR3aa: CASSVSLDTEAFF
CDR3nt: TGTGCTAGCAGCGTTTCACTCGACACTGAAGCTTTCTTT

v_gene: TRBV30
abundance: -
j_gene: TRBJ1-1
d_gene: -
CDR3aa: CAWSVSSGGLNTEAFF
CDR3nt: TGTGCCTGGAGTGTAAGTTCAGGAGGGCTGAACACTGAAGCTTTCTTT

v_gene: TRBV11-2
abundance: -
j_gene: TRBJ1-2
d_gene: -
CDR3aa: CASSLSPRGARSLNYGYTF
CDR3nt: TGTGCCAGCAGCTTATCCCCTCGCGGGGCGCGTTCGTTAAACTATGGCTACACCTTC

v_gene: TRBV5-1
abundance: -
j_gene: TRBJ2-5
d_gene: -
CDR3aa: CASSLGQGTSGQETQYF
CDR3nt: TGCGCCAGCAGCTTGGGGCAGGGGACATCTGGTCAAGAGACCCAGTACTTC

v_gene: TRBV27
abundance: -
j_gene: TRBJ2-2
d_gene: TRBD2
CDR3aa: CASSGGWPGNTGELFF
CDR3nt: TGTGCCAGCAGCGGGGGGTGGCCGGGGAACACCGGGGAGCTGTTTTTT

v_gene: TRBV6-5
abundance: few
j_gene: TRBJ1-2
d_gene: -
CDR3aa: CASTPSGHYGYTF
CDR3nt: TGTGCCAGCACCCCAAGTGGGCACTATGGCTACACCTTC

v_gene: TRBV6-6
abundance: -
j_gene: TRBJ2-2
d_gene: -
CDR3aa: CASSILRDTGELFF
CDR3nt: TGTGCCAGCAGTATCTTGAGAGACACCGGGGAGCTGTTTTTT

v_gene: TRBV5-6
abundance: -
j_gene: TRBJ2-1
d_gene: TRBD2
CDR3aa: CASSPKLAGGPHEQFF
CDR3nt: TGTGCCAGCAGCCCGAAACTAGCGGGGGGGCCCCATGAGCAGTTCTTC

v_gene: TRBV19
abundance: -
j_gene: TRBJ2-5
d_gene: -
CDR3aa: CASTSKGGRTETQYF
CDR3nt: TGTGCCAGTACCTCTAAGGGGGGGCGGACAGAGACCCAGTACTTC

v_gene: TRBV27
abundance: -
j_gene: TRBJ1-6
d_gene: -
CDR3aa: CASSLGTTYNSPLHF
CDR3nt: TGTGCCAGCAGTCTAGGGACAACTTATAATTCACCCCTCCACTTT

v_gene: TRBV19
abundance: -
j_gene: TRBJ1-2
d_gene: -
CDR3aa: CASSMVNLDYGYTF
CDR3nt: TGTGCCAGTAGTATGGTGAATTTAGACTATGGCTACACCTTC

v_gene: TRBV7-2
abundance: -
j_gene: TRBJ2-1
d_gene: -
CDR3aa: CASSSSVNEQFF
CDR3nt: TGTGCCAGCAGCTCCAGTGTCAATGAGCAGTTCTTC

v_gene: TRBV5-5
abundance: -
j_gene: TRBJ2-7
d_gene: TRBD2
CDR3aa: CASTTGGNRYEQYF
CDR3nt: TGTGCCAGCACCACGGGGGGGAATCGCTACGAGCAGTACTTC

v_gene: TRBV7-9
abundance: -
j_gene: TRBJ1-5
d_gene: TRBD1
CDR3aa: CASSLSGGNQPQHF
CDR3nt: TGTGCCAGCAGCTTATCAGGGGGGAACCAGCCCCAGCATTTT

v_gene: TRBV7-2
abundance: -
j_gene: TRBJ1-2
d_gene: TRBD1
CDR3aa: CASSLGQGAGLHAF
CDR3nt: TGTGCCAGCAGCTTAGGCCAGGGGGCCGGGCTCCATGCCTTC

v_gene: TRBV11-2
abundance: -
j_gene: TRBJ2-7
d_gene: TRBD1
CDR3aa: CASSLSYRGGEQYF
CDR3nt: TGTGCCAGCAGCTTATCCTACAGGGGCGGTGAGCAGTACTTC

v_gene: TRBV10-1
abundance: -
j_gene: TRBJ2-1
d_gene: -
CDR3aa: CASSDEGGDEQFF
CDR3nt: TGCGCCAGCAGTGATGAGGGGGGGGATGAGCAGTTCTTC

v_gene: TRBV30
abundance: -
j_gene: TRBJ2-7
d_gene: -
CDR3aa: CAWRARGGLSYEQYF
CDR3nt: TGTGCCTGGAGGGCCCGAGGCGGCTTGTCCTACGAGCAGTACTTC

v_gene: TRBV9
abundance: -
j_gene: TRBJ2-7
d_gene: TRBD2
CDR3aa: CASSVGTGGSYEQYF
CDR3nt: TGTGCCAGCAGCGTCGGAACGGGGGGATCCTACGAGCAGTACTTC

v_gene: TRBV29-1
abundance: -
j_gene: TRBJ1-4
d_gene: -
CDR3aa: CSVKKGGRGNEKLFF
CDR3nt: TGCAGCGTCAAGAAAGGAGGGAGGGGGAATGAAAAACTGTTTTTT

v_gene: TRBV2
abundance: -
j_gene: TRBJ2-1
d_gene: -
CDR3aa: CASSPELGNEQFF
CDR3nt: TGTGCCAGCAGCCCGGAGCTAGGCAATGAGCAGTTCTTC

v_gene: TRBV5-1
abundance: -
j_gene: TRBJ2-2
d_gene: TRBD1
CDR3aa: CASSLTDRDSGELFF
CDR3nt: TGCGCCAGCAGCTTAACGGACAGGGACTCCGGGGAGCTGTTTTTT

v_gene: TRBV2
abundance: -
j_gene: TRBJ2-1
d_gene: -
CDR3aa: CASSSGYEQFF
CDR3nt: TGTGCCAGCAGCTCGGGGTATGAGCAGTTCTTC